Below, 24 T cell receptor beta chains from the same sample are listed, as sequenced in a study of T cells after yellow fever vaccination. One entry per CDR3 protein, called by TCRdb with MiXCR from the 5' RACE reads. This table has about 160,000 distinct CDR3 sequences, about 7% appearing once. This specimen consisted of CD4+ T cells sorted from PBMCs, obtained less than 6 days after the first yellow fever vaccination. All receptors come from a man aged 18-30 years who received the YFV17D yellow fever vaccine.

This clonotype was found a few times. This chain uses TRBV29-1 with TRBJ1-1, with 7 bases matching TRBD1. The J segment lost 5 bases and the V segment lost 6 bases, leaving 9 bases of the junction unmatched. The CDR3 loop spans 13 amino acids. Germline-derived CDR1 and CDR2 are SQVTM and ANQGSEA. In DNA, the CDR3 is TGCAGCGTCGCACAGGGGCGAGAAACTGAAGCTTTCTTT. It codes for CSVAQGRETEAFF.

The CDR3 DNA is TGTGCCATCAGTGAGCCCCCAGGGAGCGGGGGGGGCCTTAGCACAGATACGCAGTATTTT. This sequence encodes CAISEPPGSGGGLSTDTQYF. V and J are TRBV10-3 and TRBJ2-3; TRBD2 matches at 10 bases. This CDR3 contains 20 residues. CDR1 is ENHRY, CDR2 SYGVKD, per germline. Trimming removed 2 bases from V and 0 bases from J; junction bases left unmatched: 14.

This clonotype was recorded many times. A read error may account for a junction end that differs from germline. The chain combines TRBV7-7 with TRBJ2-5; D not resolved. CDR3 length: 13 residues. CDR1 and CDR2 (germline): SSHAT, FNYEAQ (reference sequence). The chain's CDR3 is CASSLDTQETQYF. CDR3 nucleotides: TGTGCTAGCAGCTTAGATACCCAAGAGACCCAGTACTTC.

There are a few counts of this clonotype. The chain joins TRBV4-3 to TRBJ1-6; D gene uncertain. CDR3 length equals 14 residues. Germline CDR1 and CDR2: LGHNA and YSLEER. With 0 bases removed from V and 8 bases from J, the gap between germline ends came to 8 bases. The CDR3 DNA follows: TGCGCCAGCAGCCAAGATATGCCTTATTCACCCCTCCACTTT. Translation: CASSQDMPYSPLHF.

This clonotype was recorded many times. This sequence joins TRBV5-5 and TRBJ2-2, with D perhaps being TRBD1 or TRBD2 (5 bases each). The CDR3 runs 17 residues. Germline CDR1 SGHKS, CDR2 YYEKEE (reference sequence). V was cut by 4 bases and J by 3 bases, with 19 bases left in between. CDR3: CASSAASGLRDTGELFF. CDR3 DNA: TGTGCCAGCAGCGCAGCCTCGGGGCTTAGGGACACCGGGGAGCTGTTTTTT.

The rearrangement uses TRBV7-2 and TRBJ2-5, with a tentative D call TRBD1 (6 bases). Trimming shortened V by 2 bases and J by 5 bases, and 9 bases separated the two germline ends. The CDR3 consists of 13 residues. CDR1 SGHTA and CDR2 FQGNSA come from the germline V gene. CDR3 in DNA: TGTGCCAGCAGCTTACAGGGGCGGGAGACCCAGTACTTC. Residues: CASSLQGRETQYF.

Ten or more counts support this clonotype. The chain uses TRBV3-1 and TRBJ1-1; 11 nucleotides align to TRBD1. The CDR3 consists of 15 residues. The germline CDR1 and CDR2 sequences are LGHDT and YNNKEL (reference sequence). V shed 5 bases, J shed 5 bases, and the junction held 7 bases outside the gene matches. The CDR3 region is CASSSRTGGYTEAFF. The DNA of the CDR3 is TGTGCCAGCAGCTCCCGGACAGGGGGCTATACTGAAGCTTTCTTT.

This clonotype appeared many times. The chain couples TRBV7-9 to TRBJ2-4, with 8 bases identical to TRBD1. The CDR3 extends over 16 amino acids. Germline V CDR1 and CDR2: SEHNR, FQNEAQ (reference sequence). Losses at the gene ends were 5 bases for V and 0 bases for J; bases not matched to a gene: 6. CDR3 coding DNA: TGTGCCAGCAGCATAGACAGGGGACGAGCCAAAAACATTCAGTACTTC. Protein sequence: CASSIDRGRAKNIQYF.

The genes are TRBV3-1 and TRBJ1-2, with D unclear. The CDR3 has 15 residues. Trimming took off 1 base at V and 0 bases at J, with 9 bases between the two ends. CDR1 and CDR2 (germline): LGHDT, YNNKEL (reference sequence). The CDR3 reads CASSQGPLPNYGYTF. In DNA form, the CDR3 reads TGTGCCAGCAGCCAAGGCCCCCTTCCTAACTATGGCTACACCTTC.

The rearrangement uses TRBV6-1 and TRBJ2-7; TRBD2 might be the D (6 bases). The germline V gene encodes CDR1 MNHNS and CDR2 SASEGT. V lost 3 bases, J lost 7 bases, and 16 bases lay in between. The CDR3 has 14 amino acids. In DNA form, the CDR3 reads TGTGCCAGCAGTGAGAATCCAGTTGGGGGGGAGCAGTACGTC. Its protein product is CASSENPVGGEQYV.

The sample holds a few counts of this clonotype. The DNA of the CDR3 is TGTGCCAGCAGCTTGAGGGGGGCAGCGGGCACAGATACGCAGTATTTT. It translates to CASSLRGAAGTDTQYF. The V call is TRBV5-4, the J call TRBJ2-3, with D tentatively TRBD1 or TRBD2 (6 bases each). Germline V gives CDR1 SGHNT, CDR2 YYREEE (reference sequence). The CDR3 has 16 amino acids. V was shortened by 1 base and J by 1 base, with 13 bases between the two germline ends.

Note on this clonotype: A much more abundant neighbour one base away suggests this may be a read error. The rearrangement links TRBV2 to TRBJ2-2; D possibly matches TRBD1 or TRBD2 (5 bases each). Germline V lookup: CDR1 SNHLY, CDR2 FYNNEI. The CDR3 loop spans 12 amino acids. The DNA of the CDR3 is TGTGCCAGCACAGCGGACACCGGGGATCTGTTTTTT. Amino acid sequence: CASTADTGDLFF.

The chain couples TRBV5-1 to TRBJ2-5, with D hard to call. V dropped 6 bases and J dropped 2 bases, with 5 bases sitting between them. The CDR3 is made up of 11 amino acids. Germline V lookup: CDR1 SGHRS, CDR2 YFSETQ. The CDR3 loop is CASKRQETQYF. The CDR3 coding sequence is TGCGCCAGCAAACGGCAAGAGACCCAGTACTTC.

This clonotype was detected ten times or more. The genes are TRBV7-2 and TRBJ2-5; the match to TRBD2 covers 8 bases. J was trimmed by 3 bases and V by 5 bases; bases with no gene match: 5. CDR1 SGHTA and CDR2 FQGNSA come from the germline V gene. This CDR3 has 14 residues. The CDR3 nucleotides read TGTGCCAGCAGCCTCGGGGGGGGGAAAGAGACCCAGTACTTC. Its protein product is CASSLGGGKETQYF.

The rearrangement joins TRBV7-9 to TRBJ2-2; D ambiguous. The germline V gene encodes CDR1 SEHNR and CDR2 FQNEAQ (reference sequence). The CDR3 loop spans 15 amino acids. Trimming stripped 2 bases from V and 4 bases from J, with 11 bases between. CDR3 amino acids: CASSLSRAITGELFF. The CDR3 DNA reads as TGTGCCAGCAGCTTATCCCGGGCCATCACCGGGGAGCTGTTTTTT.

This clonotype was seen many times. This chain connects TRBV5-1 to TRBJ2-2; D gene unclear. Trimming left V 3 bases short and J 6 bases short, with 9 bases between. This CDR3 spans 13 amino acids. CDR1 is SGHRS, CDR2 YFSETQ, per germline. The CDR3 is CASSSPIPGELFF. CDR3 nucleotide sequence: TGCGCCAGCAGCTCCCCTATCCCCGGGGAGCTGTTTTTT.

The V gene is TRBV10-2, the J gene TRBJ1-1, with 12 positions matching TRBD1. J was trimmed by 6 bases and V by 6 bases; bases with no gene match: 17. This CDR3 contains 18 residues. Germline V gene lookup returns CDR1 WSHSY and CDR2 SAAADI. The CDR3 nucleotides read TGCGCCAGCAGAGGGGACAGGGGGCGAATCGGGGGAAACCCTGAAGCTTTCTTT. Encoded protein: CASRGDRGRIGGNPEAFF.

The sample holds many counts of this clonotype. In nucleotides, the CDR3 is TGCGCCAGCAGCTCGATTAGCACAGATACGCAGTATTTT. Its protein product is CASSSISTDTQYF. This sequence joins TRBV5-1 and TRBJ2-3; D is unresolved. With 3 bases removed from V and 0 bases from J, the gap between germline ends came to 5 bases. The CDR3 extends over 13 amino acids. CDR1 is SGHRS and CDR2 is YFSETQ in the germline V gene.

This clonotype occurred many times. This CDR3 is CASSLTGFYEQYV. The CDR3 DNA sequence: TGTGCCAGCAGCTTAACGGGGTTCTACGAGCAGTACGTC. The V and J genes are TRBV7-8 and TRBJ2-7, with D maybe TRBD2 (5 bases). V was pared by 2 bases and J by 3 bases, with 8 bases between. The CDR3 runs 13 residues. Germline V lookup: CDR1 SGHVS, CDR2 FQNEAQ.

This clonotype was detected ten times or more. The chain recombines TRBV14 with TRBJ1-2, with 8 bases identical to TRBD1. Trimming at V came to 4 bases and at J to 4 bases, leaving 11 bases not matched to a gene. CDR3 length: 16 amino acids. Germline loops: CDR1 SGHDN, CDR2 FVKESK. In nucleotides, the CDR3 is TGTGCCAGCAGCCGGACAGGGACCCACCTAGGCTATGGCTACACCTTC. Its protein is CASSRTGTHLGYGYTF.

J is TRBJ2-7 and V is TRBV18; D is uncertain. With 6 bases removed from V and 2 bases from J, the gap between germline ends came to 11 bases. CDR1 is KGHSH and CDR2 is LQKENI in the germline V gene. The CDR3 has 13 amino acids. Here the CDR3 reads CASSPDVAYEQYF. The CDR3 region has the DNA TGTGCCAGCTCCCCGGACGTAGCCTACGAGCAGTACTTC.

This clonotype was counted at least ten times. This chain links TRBV6-6 with TRBJ2-3; D is perhaps TRBD1 (5 bases). The CDR3 has 13 amino acids. Per germline, CDR1 MNHNY and CDR2 SVGAGI (reference sequence). V was trimmed by 7 bases and J by 2 bases, leaving 10 bases between them. CDR3 nucleotides: TGTGCCAGCACCGGACACCTCACAGATACGCAGTATTTT. It codes for CASTGHLTDTQYF.

The chain carries TRBV12-3 or TRBV12-4 and TRBJ1-1; D is undetermined. The CDR3 runs to 12 residues. The germline V and J ends were trimmed by 0 bases and 5 bases, with 4 bases remaining between them. DNA of the CDR3: TGTGCCAGCAGTTTAGCGGTTACTGAAGCTTTCTTT. This encodes CASSLAVTEAFF.

At least ten counts were recorded for this clonotype. The chain is built from TRBV9 and TRBJ2-2, with a possible D match to TRBD2 (5 bases). Germline assignment: CDR1 SGDLS and CDR2 YYNGEE. CDR3 size: 19 residues. The V end lost 2 bases, the J end lost 1 base, and 21 bases lay between the germline ends. CDR3 in amino acids: CASSVSSELREGNTGELFF. CDR3 coding DNA: TGTGCCAGCAGCGTTTCGAGCGAGTTGCGAGAGGGGAACACCGGGGAGCTGTTTTTT.